In its sample, the clone carrying this T cell receptor (beta chain) was seen once. These data are taken from a study of blood T cell repertoires in COVID-19. About the research overall: Material from acute and convalescent COVID-19 was sourced from the United States, Italy and Spain. In each case, the material was cDNA or gDNA derived from T cells, B-cell-depleted T cells, or PBMCs.

Deletions cut 2 bases from V and 2 bases from J, with 12 bases between. The CDR3 runs to 16 residues. The V gene's germline CDR1 is LGHDT and CDR2 YNNKEL (reference sequence). Authors' methods: How many nucleated cells were present was estimated from reference gene primer amplification. Some clones are missing from TCRdb's copy, which holds only in-frame ones; the method was immunoSEQ multiplex PCR. That table gives V, J and clone size, and the DNA gave D and trimming. The data show 250,000 to 300,000 clones, 70% to 90% seen once. This chain links TRBV3-1 (or the pseudogene TRBV3-2) with TRBJ1-4, with D unresolved. This receptor was identified in a woman aged 25-40 years with active or convalescent COVID-19. The sample taken for sequencing was peripheral blood. This CDR3 reads CASSQTRGVTNEKLFF. In DNA form, the CDR3 reads TGTGCCAGCAGCCAAACCCGGGGAGTCACTAATGAAAAACTGTTTTTT.